The count of the clone carrying this TCR beta chain is one. Its antigen is as yet unknown. V lost 6 bases, J lost 6 bases, and 9 bases stayed unmatched. The germline CDR1 and CDR2 sequences are MDHEN and SYDVKM. The CDR3 is 14 residues long. Donors were ostensibly healthy at sampling, although undocumented immune exposures were probable. The data originate from a study of cytomegalovirus exposure and HLA in healthy donors. General study points: High specificity and sensitivity for cytomegalovirus status were reported for the classifier. The authors later linked a missense DCLRE1C variant to TCR beta V- and J-gene trimming.

Primers included in the PCR were 60 Vbeta and 13 Jbeta primers. Clones were sequenced by immunoSEQ multiplex PCR, and TCRdb holds only the in-frame ones, with some missing. The profile shows 100,000 to 150,000 clones, 78% of them singletons. Source material: PBMCs. The receptor's source is a female donor in good health and CMV-seronegative. The chain has TRBV28 and TRBJ2-3; the match to TRBD1 covers 7 bases. CDR3 protein: CASRQGSPSDTQYF. CDR3 in DNA: TGTGCCAGCAGACAGGGGTCCCCTTCCGATACGCAGTATTTT. Filled out from reference TRBV28 and TRBJ2-3, the complete variable domain reads DVKVTQSSRYLVKRTGEKVFLECVQDMDHENMFWYRQDPGLGLRLIYFSYDVKMKEKGDIPEGYSVSREKKERFSLILESASTNQTSMYLCASRQGSPSDTQYFGPGTRLTVL.